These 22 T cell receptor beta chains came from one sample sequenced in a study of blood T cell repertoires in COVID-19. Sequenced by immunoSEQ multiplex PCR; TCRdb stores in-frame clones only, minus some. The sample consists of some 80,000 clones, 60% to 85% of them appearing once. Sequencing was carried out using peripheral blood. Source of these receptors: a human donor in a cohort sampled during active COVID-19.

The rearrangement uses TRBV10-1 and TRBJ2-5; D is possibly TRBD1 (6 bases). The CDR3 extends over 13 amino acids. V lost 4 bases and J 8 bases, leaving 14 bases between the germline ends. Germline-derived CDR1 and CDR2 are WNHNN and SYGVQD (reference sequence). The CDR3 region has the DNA TGCGCCAGCAGTGGGACAGCCCGAGGTACCCAGTACTTC. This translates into CASSGTARGTQYF.

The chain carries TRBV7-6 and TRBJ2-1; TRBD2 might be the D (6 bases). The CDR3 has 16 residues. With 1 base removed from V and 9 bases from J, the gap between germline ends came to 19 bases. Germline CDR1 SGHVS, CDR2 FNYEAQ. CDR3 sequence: CASSLEEGYPGREQFF. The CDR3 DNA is TGTGCCAGCAGCTTAGAGGAGGGATACCCGGGTCGTGAGCAGTTCTTC.

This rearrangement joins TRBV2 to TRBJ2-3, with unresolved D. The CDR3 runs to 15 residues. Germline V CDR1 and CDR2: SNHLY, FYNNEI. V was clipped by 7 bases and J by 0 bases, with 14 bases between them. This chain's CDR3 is CASTPLWSSTDTQYF. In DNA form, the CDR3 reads TGTGCCAGCACTCCTCTCTGGAGTAGCACAGATACGCAGTATTTT.

The CDR3 DNA follows: TGTGCCACCAGCCAAGGAGAAAACACCATATATTTT. This sequence encodes CATSQGENTIYF. This rearrangement joins TRBV15 to TRBJ1-3; no reliable D call. Germline values: CDR1 LNHNV, CDR2 YYDKDF (reference sequence). This CDR3 region has 12 residues. Between the trimmed V and J ends, which lost 5 bases and 6 bases, there was a span of 8 bases.

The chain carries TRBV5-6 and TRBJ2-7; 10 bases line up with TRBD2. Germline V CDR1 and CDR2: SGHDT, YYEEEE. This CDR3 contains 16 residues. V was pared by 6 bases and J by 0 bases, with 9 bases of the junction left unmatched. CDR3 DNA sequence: TGTGCCAGCACCCAAATAGCGGGGGGCCTCTCCTACGAGCAGTACGTC. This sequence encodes CASTQIAGGLSYEQYV.

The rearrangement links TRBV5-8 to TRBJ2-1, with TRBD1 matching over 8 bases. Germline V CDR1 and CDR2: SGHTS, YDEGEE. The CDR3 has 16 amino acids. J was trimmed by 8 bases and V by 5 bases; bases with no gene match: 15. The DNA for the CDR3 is TGTGCCAGCAGTACCCCACCGCAGGGGGCCAATGATGAGCAGTTCTTC. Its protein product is CASSTPPQGANDEQFF.

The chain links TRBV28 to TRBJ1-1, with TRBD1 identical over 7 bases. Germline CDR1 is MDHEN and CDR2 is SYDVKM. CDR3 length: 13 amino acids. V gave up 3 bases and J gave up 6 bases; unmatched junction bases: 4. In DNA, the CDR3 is TGTGCCAGCAGTTTGGTAGGGGGCCCTGAAGCTTTCTTT. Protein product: CASSLVGGPEAFF.

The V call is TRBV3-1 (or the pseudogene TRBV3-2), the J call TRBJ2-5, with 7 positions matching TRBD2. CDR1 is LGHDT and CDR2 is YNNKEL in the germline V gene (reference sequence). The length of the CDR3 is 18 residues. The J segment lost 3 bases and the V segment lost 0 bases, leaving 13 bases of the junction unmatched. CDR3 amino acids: CASSQDLGGIGGEETQYF. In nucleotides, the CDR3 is TGTGCCAGCAGCCAAGATCTCGGGGGGATTGGGGGAGAAGAGACCCAGTACTTC.

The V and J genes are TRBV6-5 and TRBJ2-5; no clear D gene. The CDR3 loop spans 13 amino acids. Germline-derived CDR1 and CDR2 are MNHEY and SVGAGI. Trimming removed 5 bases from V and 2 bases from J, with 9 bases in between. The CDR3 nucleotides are TGTGCCAGCAGTAGACTGCCTCAAGAGACCCAGTACTTC. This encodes CASSRLPQETQYF.

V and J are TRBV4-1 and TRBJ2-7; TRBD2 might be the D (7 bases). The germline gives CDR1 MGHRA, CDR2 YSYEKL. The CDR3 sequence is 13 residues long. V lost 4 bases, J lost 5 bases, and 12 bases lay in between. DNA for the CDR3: TGCGCCAGCAGCCGGGAGGGGGGGCACGAGCAGTACGTC. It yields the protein CASSREGGHEQYV.

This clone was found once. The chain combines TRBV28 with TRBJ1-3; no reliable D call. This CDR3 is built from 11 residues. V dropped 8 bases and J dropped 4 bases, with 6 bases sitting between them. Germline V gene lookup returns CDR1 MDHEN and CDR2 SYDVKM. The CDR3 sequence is CASYIGNTIYF. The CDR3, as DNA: TGTGCCAGCTACATCGGAAACACCATATATTTT.

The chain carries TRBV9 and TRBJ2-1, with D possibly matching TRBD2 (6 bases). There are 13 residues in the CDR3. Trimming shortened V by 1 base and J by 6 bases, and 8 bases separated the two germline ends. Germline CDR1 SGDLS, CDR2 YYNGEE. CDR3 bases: TGTGCCAGCAGCGTATCGGAGGGCAATGAGCAGTTCTTC. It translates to CASSVSEGNEQFF.

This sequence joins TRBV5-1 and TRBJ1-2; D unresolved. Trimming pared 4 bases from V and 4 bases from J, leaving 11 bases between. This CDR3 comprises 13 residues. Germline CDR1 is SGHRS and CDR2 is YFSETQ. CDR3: CASSPEDSYGYTF. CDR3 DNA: TGCGCCAGCAGCCCAGAAGATTCCTATGGCTACACCTTC.

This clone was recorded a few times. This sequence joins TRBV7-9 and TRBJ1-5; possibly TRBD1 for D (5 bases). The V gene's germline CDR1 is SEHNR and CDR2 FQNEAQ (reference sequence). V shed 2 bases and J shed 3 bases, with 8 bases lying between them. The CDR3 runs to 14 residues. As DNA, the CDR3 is TGTGCCAGCAGCTTATTGGGGCTCAATCAGCCCCAGCATTTT. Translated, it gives CASSLLGLNQPQHF.

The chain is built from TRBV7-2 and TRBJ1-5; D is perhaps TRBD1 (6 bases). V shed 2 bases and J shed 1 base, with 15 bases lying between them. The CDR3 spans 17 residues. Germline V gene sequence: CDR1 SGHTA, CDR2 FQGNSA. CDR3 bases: TGTGCCAGCAGCTTATTGGCACCCGGGACAAGCAATCAGCCCCAGCATTTT. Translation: CASSLLAPGTSNQPQHF. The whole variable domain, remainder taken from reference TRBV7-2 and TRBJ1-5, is GAGVSQSPSNKVTEKGKDVELRCDPISGHTALYWYRQSLGQGLEFLIYFQGNSAPDKSGLPSDRFSAERTGGSVSTLTIQRTQQEDSAVYLCASSLLAPGTSNQPQHFGDGTRLSIL.

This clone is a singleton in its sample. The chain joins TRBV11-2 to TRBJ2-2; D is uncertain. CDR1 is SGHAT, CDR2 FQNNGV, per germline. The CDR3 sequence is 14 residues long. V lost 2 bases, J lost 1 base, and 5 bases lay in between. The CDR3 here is CASSLRRNTGELFF. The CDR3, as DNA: TGTGCCAGCAGCTTACGTAGGAACACCGGGGAGCTGTTTTTT. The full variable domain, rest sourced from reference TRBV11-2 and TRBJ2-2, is EAGVAQSPRYKIIEKRQSVAFWCNPISGHATLYWYQQILGQGPKLLIQFQNNGVVDDSQLPKDRFSAERLKGVDSTLKIQPAKLEDSAVYLCASSLRRNTGELFFGEGSRLTVL.

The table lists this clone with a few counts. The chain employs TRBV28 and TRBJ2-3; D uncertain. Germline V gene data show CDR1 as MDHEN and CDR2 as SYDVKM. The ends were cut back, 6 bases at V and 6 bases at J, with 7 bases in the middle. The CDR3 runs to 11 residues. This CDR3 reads CASSPMDTQYF. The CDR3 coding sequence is TGTGCCAGCAGCCCCATGGATACGCAGTATTTT.

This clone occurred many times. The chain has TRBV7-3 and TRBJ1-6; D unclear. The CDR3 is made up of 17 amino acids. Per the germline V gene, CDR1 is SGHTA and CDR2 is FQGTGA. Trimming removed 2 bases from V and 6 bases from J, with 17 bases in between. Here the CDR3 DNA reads TGTGCCAGCAGCTTATACAGTACTCCTGGCACTAATTCACCCCTCCACTTT. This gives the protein CASSLYSTPGTNSPLHF.

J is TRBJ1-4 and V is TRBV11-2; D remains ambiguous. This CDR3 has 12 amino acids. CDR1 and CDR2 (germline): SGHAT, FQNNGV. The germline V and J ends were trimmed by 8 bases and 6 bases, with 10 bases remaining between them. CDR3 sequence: CASGPTHEKLFF. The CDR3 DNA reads TGTGCCAGCGGGCCCACACATGAAAAACTGTTTTTT.

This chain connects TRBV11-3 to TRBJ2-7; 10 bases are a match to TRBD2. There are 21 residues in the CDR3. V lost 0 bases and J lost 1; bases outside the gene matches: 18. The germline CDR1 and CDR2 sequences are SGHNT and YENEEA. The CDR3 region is CASSLDLGIAGGPPGSYEQYV. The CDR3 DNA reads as TGTGCCAGCAGCTTAGACTTGGGGATAGCGGGAGGTCCTCCGGGTTCCTACGAGCAGTACGTC.

CDR3 in DNA: TGTGCCAGCAGTGGATGGACAGTCAACTACGAGCAGTACTTC. Its protein is CASSGWTVNYEQYF. The chain couples TRBV28 to TRBJ2-7, with D possibly TRBD1 on 6 matching bases. CDR3 size: 14 residues. Trimming pared 5 bases from V and 3 bases from J, leaving 14 bases between. Germline values: CDR1 MDHEN, CDR2 SYDVKM.

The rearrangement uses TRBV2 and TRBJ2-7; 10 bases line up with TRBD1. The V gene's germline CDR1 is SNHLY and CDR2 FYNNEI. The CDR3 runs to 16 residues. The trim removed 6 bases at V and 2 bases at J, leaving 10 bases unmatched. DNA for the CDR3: TGTGCCAGCAGCGAGGGGGCCGGGACAGGGGCCTACGAGCAGTACTTC. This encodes CASSEGAGTGAYEQYF. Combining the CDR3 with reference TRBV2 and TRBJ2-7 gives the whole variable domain EPEVTQTPSHQVTQMGQEVILRCVPISNHLYFYWYRQILGQKVEFLVSFYNNEISEKSEIFDDQFSVERPDGSNFTLKIRSTKLEDSAMYFCASSEGAGTGAYEQYFGPGTRLTVT.